The present TCR beta chain was sequenced within a study of blood T cell repertoires in COVID-19. Study information: The study drew acute and convalescent COVID-19 samples from the United States, Italy and Spain.

Individuals aged about 18 to 95 years were recruited from some 26 US areas. Profiled with immunoSEQ multiplex PCR; TCRdb holds only in-frame clones, not every one. The sample includes under 200,000 clones, roughly 88% of them seen just once. The CDR3 runs to 13 residues. The germline V gene has CDR1 SQVTM and CDR2 ANQGSEA. J is TRBJ1-5 and V is TRBV29-1; no firm D call. The sequenced sample was PBMCs or T cells enriched from blood (not recorded which). The clonotype originates from a middle-aged man with acute COVID-19. CDR3 coding DNA: TGCAGTACCTGGGCGGGAGGCGCTCAGCCCCAGCATTTT. It yields the protein CSTWAGGAQPQHF.